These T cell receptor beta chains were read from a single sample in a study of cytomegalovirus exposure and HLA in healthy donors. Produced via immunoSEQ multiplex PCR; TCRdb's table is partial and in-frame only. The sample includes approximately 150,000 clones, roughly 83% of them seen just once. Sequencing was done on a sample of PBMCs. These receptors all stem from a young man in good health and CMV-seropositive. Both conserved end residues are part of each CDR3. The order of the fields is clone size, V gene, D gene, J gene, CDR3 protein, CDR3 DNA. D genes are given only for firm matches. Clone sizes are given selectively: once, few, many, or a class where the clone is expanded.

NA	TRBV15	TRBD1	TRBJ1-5	CATSRGTDNQPQHF	TGTGCCACCAGCAGGGGGACAGACAATCAGCCCCAGCATTTT
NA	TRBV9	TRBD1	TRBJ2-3	CASSLRDRVTDTQYF	TGTGCCAGCAGCCTCCGGGACAGGGTGACAGATACGCAGTATTTT
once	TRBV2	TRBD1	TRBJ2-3	CASSDRWTGTQYF	TGTGCCAGCAGTGACCGATGGACAGGAACGCAGTATTTT
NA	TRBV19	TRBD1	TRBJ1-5	CASRGTGGHNQPQHF	TGTGCCAGTAGAGGCACAGGGGGCCACAATCAGCCCCAGCATTTT
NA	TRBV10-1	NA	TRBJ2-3	CASSEGGGGTQYF	TGCGCCAGCAGTGAGGGGGGTGGGGGGACGCAGTATTTT
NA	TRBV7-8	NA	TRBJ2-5	CASSLSSWTQETQYF	TGTGCCAGCAGCTTATCTAGCTGGACCCAAGAGACCCAGTACTTC
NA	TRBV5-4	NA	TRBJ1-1	CASSLDEGWGTEAFF	TGTGCCAGCAGCTTGGATGAGGGTTGGGGCACTGAAGCTTTCTTT
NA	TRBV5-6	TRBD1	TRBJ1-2	CASSLIQGNYGYTF	TGTGCCAGCAGCTTGATACAGGGGAACTATGGCTACACCTTC
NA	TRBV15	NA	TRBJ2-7	CATSRDPAGYYEQYF	TGTGCCACCAGCAGAGATCCGGCAGGGTACTACGAGCAGTACTTC
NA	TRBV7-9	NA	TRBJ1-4	CASSLDLTREKLFF	TGTGCCAGCAGCTTAGACTTGACTCGAGAAAAACTGTTTTTT
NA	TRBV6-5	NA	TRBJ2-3	CASSYEGGSTDTQYF	TGTGCCAGCAGTTACGAGGGCGGGAGCACAGATACGCAGTATTTT
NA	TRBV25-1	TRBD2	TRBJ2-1	CASRGTGEGYYNEQFF	TGTGCCAGCAGAGGAACCGGGGAGGGGTACTACAATGAGCAGTTCTTC
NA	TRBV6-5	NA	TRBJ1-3	CASSSETGRSGNTIYF	TGTGCCAGCAGTTCCGAGACAGGTCGCTCTGGAAACACCATATATTTT
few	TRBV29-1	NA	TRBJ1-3	CSAGLAGLGGNTIYF	TGCAGCGCAGGACTAGCAGGCCTCGGGGGAAACACCATATATTTT
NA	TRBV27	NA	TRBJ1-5	CASNPVASNQPQHF	TGTGCCAGCAATCCGGTAGCGAGCAATCAGCCCCAGCATTTT
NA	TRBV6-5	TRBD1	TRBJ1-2	CASTPGTGYGYTF	TGTGCCAGCACCCCTGGGACAGGCTATGGCTACACCTTC
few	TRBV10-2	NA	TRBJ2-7	CASRQTQPYEQYF	TGCGCCAGCAGACAGACCCAGCCTTACGAGCAGTACTTC
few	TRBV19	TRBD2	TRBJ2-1	CASSISSGSNEQFF	TGTGCCAGTAGTATTTCTAGCGGGAGCAATGAGCAGTTCTTC
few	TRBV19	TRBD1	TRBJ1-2	CASSLQGANYGYTF	TGTGCCAGTAGTTTACAGGGGGCTAACTATGGCTACACCTTC
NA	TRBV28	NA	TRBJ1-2	CASSLRIGGGYTF	TGTGCCAGCAGTTTACGCATCGGGGGAGGCTACACCTTC
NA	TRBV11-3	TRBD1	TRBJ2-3	CASSSRDGTAADTQYF	TGTGCCAGCAGCTCCCGAGACGGGACAGCGGCAGATACGCAGTATTTT
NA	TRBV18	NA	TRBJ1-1	CASSPSYGGTEAFF	TGTGCCAGCTCACCATCCTACGGGGGGACTGAAGCTTTCTTT
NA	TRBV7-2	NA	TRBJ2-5	CASSLWTIPQETQYF	TGTGCCAGCAGCCTATGGACTATTCCCCAAGAGACCCAGTACTTC
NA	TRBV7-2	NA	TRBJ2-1	CASSFLEEQFF	TGTGCCAGCAGCTTCCTCGAGGAGCAGTTCTTC
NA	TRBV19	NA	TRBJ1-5	CASTRDTSYSNQPQHF	TGTGCCAGTACCAGGGACACCTCTTATAGCAATCAGCCCCAGCATTTT
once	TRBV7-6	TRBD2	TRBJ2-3	CASSIIAGGTDTQYF	TGTGCCAGCAGCATAATAGCGGGGGGAACAGATACGCAGTATTTT
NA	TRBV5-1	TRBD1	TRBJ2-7	CASTGTEYEQYF	TGCGCCAGCACCGGGACAGAATACGAGCAGTACTTC
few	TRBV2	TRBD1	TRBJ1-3	CASSGTGTWGNTIYF	TGTGCCAGCAGCGGGACAGGGACGTGGGGCAACACCATATATTTT
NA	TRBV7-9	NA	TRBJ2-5	CASTSGHRETQYF	TGTGCCAGCACCTCAGGGCACCGGGAGACCCAGTACTTC
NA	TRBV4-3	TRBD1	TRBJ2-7	CASSRDRSYEQYF	TGCGCCAGCAGCCGGGACAGATCCTACGAGCAGTACTTC
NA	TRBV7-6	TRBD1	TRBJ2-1	CASSLARTGGYNEQFF	TGTGCCAGCAGCTTAGCTAGGACAGGGGGATACAATGAGCAGTTCTTC
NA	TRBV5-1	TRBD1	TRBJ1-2	CASSPQGAGYGYTF	TGCGCCAGCAGCCCACAGGGGGCTGGCTATGGCTACACCTTC
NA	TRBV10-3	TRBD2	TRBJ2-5	CAISEAAGGQQETQYF	TGTGCCATCAGTGAAGCCGCGGGGGGGCAACAAGAGACCCAGTACTTC
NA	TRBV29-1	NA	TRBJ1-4	CSVNSNRGGEKLFF	TGCAGCGTTAATTCGAATAGGGGTGGTGAAAAACTGTTTTTT
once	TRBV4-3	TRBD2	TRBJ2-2	CASSPTGTSVNTGELFF	TGCGCCAGCAGTCCGACCGGGACTAGCGTTAACACCGGGGAGCTGTTTTTT
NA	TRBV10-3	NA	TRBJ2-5	CAISESGKETQYF	TGTGCCATCAGTGAGTCCGGGAAAGAGACCCAGTACTTC
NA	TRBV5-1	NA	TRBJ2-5	CASSWDIFETQYF	TGCGCCAGCAGCTGGGACATTTTCGAGACCCAGTACTTC
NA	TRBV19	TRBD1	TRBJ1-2	CASWERDRLGSSGGYTF	TGTGCCAGCTGGGAAAGGGACAGGTTAGGTTCAAGCGGTGGCTACACCTTC
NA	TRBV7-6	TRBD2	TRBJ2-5	CASSFLSAGGQETQYF	TGTGCCAGCAGCTTCCTATCGGCGGGGGGGCAGGAGACCCAGTACTTC
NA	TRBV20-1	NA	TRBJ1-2	CSAGNYGYTF	TGCAGTGCTGGCAACTATGGCTACACCTTC
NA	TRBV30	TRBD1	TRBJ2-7	CAWGQDSPYEQYF	TGTGCCTGGGGACAGGATTCCCCCTACGAGCAGTACTTC
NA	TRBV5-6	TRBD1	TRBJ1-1	CASSLGTGRNTEAFF	TGTGCCAGCAGCTTGGGGACAGGGAGGAACACTGAAGCTTTCTTT
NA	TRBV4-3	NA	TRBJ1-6	CASSPQVSYNSPLHF	TGCGCCAGCAGCCCCCAGGTCTCCTATAATTCACCCCTCCACTTT
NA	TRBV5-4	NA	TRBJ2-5	CAVGPQGETQYF	TGTGCCGTTGGGCCACAGGGAGAGACCCAGTACTTC
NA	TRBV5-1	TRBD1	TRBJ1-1	CASSLGGQVNTEAFF	TGCGCCAGCAGCTTGGGGGGACAGGTGAACACTGAAGCTTTCTTT
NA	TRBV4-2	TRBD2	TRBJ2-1	CASSLTDGLAGNNNEQFF	TGTGCCAGCAGCCTTACAGACGGACTAGCGGGTAACAACAATGAGCAGTTCTTC
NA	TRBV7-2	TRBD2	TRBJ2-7	CASSLGGGAYEQYF	TGTGCCAGCAGCTTAGGCGGGGGTGCCTACGAGCAGTACTTC
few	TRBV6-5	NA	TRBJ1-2	CASSYSADFMFGYTF	TGTGCCAGCAGTTACTCCGCTGACTTCATGTTTGGGTACACCTTC
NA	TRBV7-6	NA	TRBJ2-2	CASSLERKPASNTGELFF	TGTGCCAGCAGCTTAGAACGTAAGCCCGCATCGAACACCGGGGAGCTGTTTTTT